Detailed here is one TCR beta chain. Its target is not known. Here immunoSEQ multiplex PCR was the method, and the copy in TCRdb shows in-frame clones only, minus some. The sample has about 86,000 clones, less than 90% seen once. The sample belongs to a study of graft-versus-host responses after intestinal transplantation. Findings and caveats of the study: Individuals who had graft-donor T cell macrochimerism had allografts that showed high graft-versus-host to host-versus-graft clonal ratios. Circulating GvH clones peaking coincided with falling HvG clones soon after transplant. Analysis identified GvH clones in recipient marrow, with some appearing first in ileum or blood.

This CDR3 is 18 amino acids long. The clonotype originates from a human donor who was the organ donor for an intestinal transplant. The chain couples TRBV21-1 to TRBJ2-7; the D call TRBD2 from the table was never checked on the DNA. TRBV21-1 is marked as a pseudogene. Sequencing was performed on unstimulated CD4+ T cells sorted from spleen or lymph node cells, taken before transplant. The CDR3 here is CARRGPRGGEILSYEQYF. CDR3 nucleotide sequence: TGTGCCAGAAGGGGTCCGCGCGGGGGGGAGATCTTATCCTACGAGCAGTACTTC.